The 28 T cell receptor beta chains given below trace back to one sample, sequenced in a study of low-dose radiotherapy and immunotherapy resistance in tumors (dated by TCRdb to about 2022). TCRdb lists the instrument as Illumina HiSeq 2500. First-strand cDNA was synthesized using Superscript III and a set of TRAV- and TRBV-specific primers, so that both TCRalpha and TCRbeta chains were covered. TCRs were amplified with Phusion for about 21 PCR cycles, with a constant-region primer paired with the adapter attached to the V primers. Clones were called with MiXCR by TCRdb after fastp trimmed the public reads at Q25, and only in-frame beta chains were retained. Each CDR3 protein gets just one entry, which takes the most common genes and DNA from the rows behind it. This sample gives around 58,000 distinct CDR3 sequences in total; less than 30% of them show up just once. The top ten hold approximately 7.2% of the sample.

This specimen's time point label, interpreted: after trial treatment. Per the publication, the treatment or condition label means: LDRT plus nivolumab, ipilimumab, low-dose cyclophosphamide and aspirin (RACIN trial). The specimen was PBMCs, collected after low-dose radiotherapy plus immunotherapy. The receptors here all came from a male donor with prostate cancer.

This clonotype has a count of ten or more. The chain is built from TRBV5-4 and TRBJ2-2; D possibly corresponds to TRBD1 (5 bases). The CDR3 covers 14 residues. V shed 4 bases and J shed 2 bases, with 9 bases lying between them. CDR1 is SGHNT and CDR2 is YYREEE in the germline V gene (reference sequence). CDR3 region: CASSPRTNTGELFF. The CDR3 DNA sequence: TGTGCCAGCAGCCCGAGGACAAACACCGGGGAGCTGTTTTTT.

This clonotype was recorded at least ten times. V and J are TRBV4-2 and TRBJ2-7, with D perhaps TRBD1 (7 bases). Trimming left V 4 bases short and J 3 bases short, with 16 bases between. CDR1 is LGHNA, CDR2 YNFKEQ, per germline. The CDR3 is 15 amino acids. The CDR3 DNA reads TGTGCCAGCAGCCCAGGGGGGACAGCAGACTACGAGCAGTACTTC. Its translation: CASSPGGTADYEQYF.

The table lists this clonotype with a few counts. V gene TRBV4-1 combines with J gene TRBJ2-2; D not certain. Germline assignment: CDR1 MGHRA and CDR2 YSYEKL. With 1 base removed from V and 1 base from J, the gap between germline ends came to 4 bases. This CDR3 is built from 14 residues. This chain's CDR3 is CASSQAENTGELFF. DNA for the CDR3: TGCGCCAGCAGCCAAGCTGAGAACACCGGGGAGCTGTTTTTT.

There are many counts of this clonotype. CDR3 sequence: CASSLSTGVYEQYF. CDR3 nucleotides: TGTGCCAGCAGCTTATCGACGGGGGTATACGAGCAGTACTTC. The rearrangement joins TRBV7-9 to TRBJ2-7; possibly TRBD2 for D (6 bases). The ends were cut back, 2 bases at V and 4 bases at J, with 12 bases in the middle. The CDR3 runs 14 residues. Germline-derived CDR1 and CDR2 are SEHNR and FQNEAQ (reference sequence).

Judged by abundance, this clonotype is medium-sized (0.01 to 0.1%). The chain has TRBV6-1 and TRBJ2-2; 7 bases align to TRBD2. The junction had 9 bases not matched to a gene; V was cut back by 4 bases and J by 4 bases. The germline gives CDR1 MNHNS, CDR2 SASEGT. The CDR3 has 16 residues. CDR3 sequence: CASSVGRGDGTGELFF. The DNA of the CDR3 is TGTGCCAGCAGTGTTGGGAGGGGCGATGGCACCGGGGAGCTGTTTTTT.

This clonotype was counted at least ten times. The V call is TRBV14, the J call TRBJ1-1; D is perhaps TRBD1 (5 bases). V was cut by 2 bases and J by 5 bases, with 9 bases left in between. From germline, CDR1 is SGHDN and CDR2 FVKESK. The CDR3 is made up of 13 amino acids. For the CDR3, the DNA is TGTGCCAGCAGCCAAACTGGGGGGACTGAAGCTTTCTTT. Protein sequence: CASSQTGGTEAFF.

Of note for this clonotype: A read error may be the cause here, since a much bigger clone is one base away. The chain employs TRBV19 and TRBJ2-1; 7 bases are a match to TRBD1. Germline CDR1 LNHDA, CDR2 SQIVND (reference sequence). Trimming removed 3 bases from V and 10 bases from J; junction bases left unmatched: 12. This CDR3 has 15 residues. In nucleotides, the CDR3 is TGTGCCAGTAGTATTTCACAGGGGCCACCCTACGAGCAGTTCTTC. Translation gives CASSISQGPPYEQFF.

As to this clonotype: A far larger clone lies a single base away; this is likely a read error. The chain links TRBV5-1 to TRBJ2-5; 8 nucleotides agree with TRBD1. Trimming at V came to 4 bases and at J to 11 bases, leaving 19 bases not matched to a gene. The CDR3 sequence is 16 residues long. The germline CDR1 and CDR2 sequences are SGHRS and YFSETQ. The CDR3 DNA reads as TGCGCCAGCAGCCCCACAGGGGGAGTATCCTACAATGAGCAGTACTTC. It encodes CASSPTGGVSYNEQYF.

This clonotype was seen many times. The chain combines TRBV6-2 or TRBV6-3 with TRBJ1-5; perhaps TRBD1 as D (5 bases). The CDR3 covers 18 residues. Trimming pared 2 bases from V and 0 bases from J, leaving 17 bases between. CDR1 is MNHEY, CDR2 SVGEGT, per germline. The CDR3 is CASSYVAGLGYSNQPQHF. DNA of the CDR3: TGTGCCAGCAGTTACGTCGCAGGGTTGGGTTATAGCAATCAGCCCCAGCATTTT.

This clonotype was counted at least ten times. The V gene is TRBV5-8, the J gene TRBJ2-1; D assignment may be TRBD1 or TRBD2 (6 bases each). This CDR3 is built from 15 residues. CDR1 is SGHTS and CDR2 is YDEGEE in the germline V gene. V was shortened by 1 base and J by 7 bases, with 15 bases between the two germline ends. This CDR3 is CASSLTGARTNEQFF. The CDR3 region has the DNA TGTGCCAGCAGCTTGACGGGGGCGAGGACAAATGAGCAGTTCTTC.

Many counts were recorded for this clonotype. This rearrangement joins TRBV2 to TRBJ2-3; D is possibly TRBD1 (5 bases). This CDR3 comprises 11 residues. V was pared by 7 bases and J by 6 bases, with 8 bases between. CDR1 and CDR2 from the germline V gene are SNHLY and FYNNEI. CDR3 DNA: TGTGCCAGCACAAGGGGTGATACGCAGTATTTT. It codes for CASTRGDTQYF.

With respect to this clonotype: An end of the junction differs from the germline gene, which may be a read error. The chain is built from TRBV6-5 and TRBJ1-5, with D possibly TRBD1 on 6 matching bases. This CDR3 spans 16 amino acids. Germline V gene data show CDR1 as MNHEY and CDR2 as SVGAGI. Here the CDR3 DNA reads TGTGCCAGCAGTTACGGGACTAGCGGGGGCAATGAGCCCCAGCATTTT. It specifies CASSYGTSGGNEPQHF.

Many counts were recorded for this clonotype. The CDR3 region is CASSVERNYGYTF. The CDR3 region has the DNA TGTGCCAGCAGTGTTGAACGGAACTATGGCTACACCTTC. The chain recombines TRBV6-6 with TRBJ1-2, with D unresolved. The germline V and J ends were trimmed by 5 bases and 2 bases, with 9 bases remaining between them. Germline V CDR1 and CDR2: MNHNY, SVGAGI (reference sequence). The length of the CDR3 is 13 residues.

This clonotype was counted ten times or more. The J gene is TRBJ2-7, the V gene TRBV19, with D possibly matching TRBD2 (5 bases). Germline-derived CDR1 and CDR2 are LNHDA and SQIVND (reference sequence). V lost 3 bases, J lost 2 bases, and 11 bases lay in between. The CDR3 totals 14 residues. CDR3 coding DNA: TGTGCCAGTAGTATGGACTCCATGGCCTACGAGCAGTACTTC. Translating gives CASSMDSMAYEQYF.

On this clonotype: A read error may account for a junction end that differs from germline. The chain employs TRBV4-2 and TRBJ2-1; no definite D call. Germline assignment: CDR1 LGHNA and CDR2 YNFKEQ. The CDR3 runs 16 residues. In DNA, the CDR3 is TGTGTCAGCAGCCAAGAGGTGGCGAGAAACTACAATGAGCAGTTCTTC. Translating gives CVSSQEVARNYNEQFF.

This clonotype was observed at least ten times. The rearrangement links TRBV11-1 to TRBJ2-7; 8 bases agree with TRBD1. The CDR3 loop spans 15 amino acids. V trimming: 4 bases; J trimming: 4 bases; junction bases outside the gene matches: 9. Germline CDR1 and CDR2: SGHAT and FQDESV (reference sequence). The CDR3 is CASSSPGQGAYEQYF. The CDR3 coding sequence is TGTGCCAGCAGCTCCCCCGGCCAGGGGGCTTACGAGCAGTACTTC.

This clonotype occurred a few times. The chain joins TRBV6-2 or TRBV6-3 to TRBJ2-3; TRBD1 might be the D (5 bases). The germline V and J ends were trimmed by 6 bases and 0 bases, with 16 bases remaining between them. CDR3 length: 16 residues. Germline-derived CDR1 and CDR2 are MNHEY and SVGEGT. The CDR3 DNA reads as TGTGCCAGCAGAAAAAGGGGTGTTTCGAGCACAGATACGCAGTATTTT. Translating it yields CASRKRGVSSTDTQYF.

The chain uses TRBV12-3 or TRBV12-4 and TRBJ2-1; 11 nucleotides align to TRBD2. CDR3 length: 19 amino acids. Trimming cost V 7 bases and J 9 bases; bases outside gene matches: 23. CDR3 sequence (DNA): TGTGCCAGCACCCTAGGCCTGGCTAGCGGGGGGCCCAACCCCCCTGAGCAGTTCTTC. Translation gives CASTLGLASGGPNPPEQFF.

This clonotype was recorded at least ten times. This chain connects TRBV7-8 to TRBJ2-7; D is unresolved. The CDR3 sequence is 13 residues long. Germline values: CDR1 SGHVS, CDR2 FQNEAQ. Trimming took 1 base from V and 6 from J, leaving 10 bases between them. Written as DNA, the CDR3 is TGTGCCAGCAGCTTAGGTGGTGAGACCGAGCAGTACTTC. Its protein is CASSLGGETEQYF.

A note on this clonotype: A far larger clone is a single base away, which makes a read error likely. This chain uses TRBV10-3 with TRBJ2-1; weak D call: TRBD1 (6 bases). The CDR3 totals 13 residues. CDR1 is ENHRY and CDR2 is SYGVKD in the germline V gene. The V gene lost 6 bases and the J gene lost 10 bases, with 16 bases spanning the gap. The CDR3 DNA sequence: TGTGCCATCAGCCCACAGGGTACTTACGAGCAGTTCTTC. Translating it yields CAISPQGTYEQFF.

There are a few counts of this clonotype. The gene calls are TRBV7-9 and TRBJ2-2; D uncertain. CDR1 SEHNR and CDR2 FQNEAQ come from the germline V gene (reference sequence). V was pared by 1 base and J by 6 bases, with 12 bases between. CDR3 length equals 15 residues. CDR3 residues: CASSLDTFPPGELFF. The CDR3 DNA reads TGTGCCAGCAGCTTAGATACCTTCCCGCCCGGGGAGCTGTTTTTT.

This clonotype was seen only a few times. V and J are TRBV18 and TRBJ2-7; D is ambiguous. Germline values: CDR1 KGHSH, CDR2 LQKENI. The CDR3 length is 12 residues. With 2 bases removed from V and 3 bases from J, the gap between germline ends came to 5 bases. In DNA, the CDR3 is TGTGCCAGCTCACCAACGGTCTACGAGCAGTACTTC. This translates into CASSPTVYEQYF.

CDR3 amino acids: CASSSDSYGYTF. As DNA, the CDR3 is TGCGCCAGCAGTTCGGACAGCTATGGCTACACCTTC. The genes are TRBV5-1 and TRBJ1-2; D is possibly TRBD1 (6 bases). The CDR3 is 12 residues long. Trimming left V 5 bases short and J 4 bases short, with 9 bases between. The germline V gene encodes CDR1 SGHRS and CDR2 YFSETQ. The complete variable domain, with remaining parts taken from reference TRBV5-1 and TRBJ1-2, reads KAGVTQTPRYLIKTRGQQVTLSCSPISGHRSVSWYQQTPGQGLQFLFEYFSETQRNKGNFPGRFSGRQFSNSRSEMNVSTLELGDSALYLCASSSDSYGYTFGSGTRLTVV.

In this sample, this clonotype turned up many times. J is TRBJ2-3 and V is TRBV11-2, with D unclear. In germline, CDR1 is SGHAT, CDR2 FQNNGV. This CDR3 is 15 amino acids long. Trimming shortened V by 2 bases and J by 1 base, and 10 bases separated the two germline ends. The CDR3 loop is CASSLTGWGTDTQYF. The CDR3 nucleotides read TGTGCCAGCAGCTTAACCGGGTGGGGCACAGATACGCAGTATTTT.

The CDR3 bases are TGTGCCAGCAGTTTCCAACTCGGTCGTGAGACAGGGGGTGAAAAACTGTTTTTT. The encoded protein is CASSFQLGRETGGEKLFF. The chain carries TRBV27 and TRBJ1-4; 9 bases align to TRBD1. Germline assignment: CDR1 MNHEY and CDR2 SMNVEV (reference sequence). V was clipped by 3 bases and J by 7 bases; unmatched bases: 15. This CDR3 comprises 18 residues.

A remark on this clonotype: Since a far larger clone is one base different, this is likely a read error. The chain joins TRBV13 to TRBJ1-5; D possibly corresponds to TRBD1 (6 bases). The CDR3 covers 15 residues. Germline assignment: CDR1 PRHDT and CDR2 FYEKMQ (reference sequence). V was trimmed by 5 bases and J by 5 bases, leaving 16 bases between them. CDR3 sequence reads: CASSTEPGHYQPQHF. The CDR3 region has the DNA TGTGCCAGCAGCACAGAACCGGGACACTATCAGCCCCAGCATTTT.

Of note for this clonotype: This may arise from a read error, as a much more abundant clone is one base away. V and J are TRBV6-2 or TRBV6-3 and TRBJ2-5; 8 bases line up with TRBD2. The CDR3 is 11 residues long. Germline loops: CDR1 MNHEY, CDR2 SVGEGT. CDR3 residues: CGAGAQETRYF. CDR3 nucleotides: TGTGGAGCGGGGGCCCAAGAGACCCGGTACTTC.

Many counts were recorded for this clonotype. The chain links TRBV6-2 or TRBV6-3 to TRBJ2-5; TRBD2 matches at 10 bases. The J segment lost 2 bases and the V segment lost 4 bases, leaving 4 bases of the junction unmatched. This CDR3 has 15 residues. Looked up from germline, CDR1 is MNHEY and CDR2 is SVGEGT. The CDR3 sequence is CASSSQRGGQETQYF. CDR3 nucleotides: TGTGCCAGCAGTTCCCAGCGGGGGGGTCAAGAGACCCAGTACTTC.